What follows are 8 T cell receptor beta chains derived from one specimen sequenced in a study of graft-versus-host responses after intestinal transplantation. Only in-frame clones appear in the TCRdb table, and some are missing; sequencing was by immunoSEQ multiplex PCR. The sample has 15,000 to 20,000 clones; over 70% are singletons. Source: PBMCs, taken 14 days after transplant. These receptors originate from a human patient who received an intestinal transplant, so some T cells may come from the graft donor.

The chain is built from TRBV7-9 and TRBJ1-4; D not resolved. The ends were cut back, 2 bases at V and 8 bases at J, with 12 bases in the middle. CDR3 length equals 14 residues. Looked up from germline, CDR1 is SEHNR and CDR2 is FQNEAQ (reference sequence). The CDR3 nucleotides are TGTGCCAGCAGCTTAAGGGCAGGATACGAAAAACTGTTTTTT. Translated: CASSLRAGYEKLFF.

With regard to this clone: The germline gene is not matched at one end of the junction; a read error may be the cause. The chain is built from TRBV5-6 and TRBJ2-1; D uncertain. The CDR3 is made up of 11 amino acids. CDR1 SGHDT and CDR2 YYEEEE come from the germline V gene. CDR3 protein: CASSSSNEQFF. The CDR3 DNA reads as TGTGCCAGCAGCTCCTCCAATGAGCAGTTCTTC.

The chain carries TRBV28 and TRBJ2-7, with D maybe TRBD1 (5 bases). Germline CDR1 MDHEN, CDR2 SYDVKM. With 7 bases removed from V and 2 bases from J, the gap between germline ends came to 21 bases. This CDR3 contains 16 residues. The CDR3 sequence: CASTPSRTLRTYEQYF. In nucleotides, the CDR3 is TGTGCCAGCACCCCGTCTCGGACATTAAGAACCTACGAGCAGTACTTC.

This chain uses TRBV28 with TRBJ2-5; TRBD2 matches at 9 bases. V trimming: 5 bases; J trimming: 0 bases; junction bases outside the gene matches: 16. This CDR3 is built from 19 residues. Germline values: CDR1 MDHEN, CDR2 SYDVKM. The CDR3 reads CASSIPAYRLAEYQETQYF. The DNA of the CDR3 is TGTGCCAGCAGTATCCCCGCGTACCGACTAGCGGAGTACCAAGAGACCCAGTACTTC.

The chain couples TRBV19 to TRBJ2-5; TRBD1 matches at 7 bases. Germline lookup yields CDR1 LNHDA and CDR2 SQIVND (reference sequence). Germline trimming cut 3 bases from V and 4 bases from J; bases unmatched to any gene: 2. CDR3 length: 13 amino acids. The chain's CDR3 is CASSMDRPETQYF. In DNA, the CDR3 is TGTGCCAGTAGTATGGACAGGCCAGAGACCCAGTACTTC.

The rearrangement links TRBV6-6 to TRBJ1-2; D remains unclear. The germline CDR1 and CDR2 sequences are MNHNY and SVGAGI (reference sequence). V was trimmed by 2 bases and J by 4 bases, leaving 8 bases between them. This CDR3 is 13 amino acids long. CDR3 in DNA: TGTGCCAGCAGTTACAGTCCTACCTATGGCTACACCTTC. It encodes CASSYSPTYGYTF.

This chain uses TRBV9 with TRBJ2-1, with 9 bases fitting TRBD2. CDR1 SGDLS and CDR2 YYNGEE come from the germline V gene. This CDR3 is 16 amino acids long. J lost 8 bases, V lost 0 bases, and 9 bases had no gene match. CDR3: CASSVEIAGVWDEQFF. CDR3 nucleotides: TGTGCCAGCAGCGTAGAAATAGCGGGAGTTTGGGATGAGCAGTTCTTC.

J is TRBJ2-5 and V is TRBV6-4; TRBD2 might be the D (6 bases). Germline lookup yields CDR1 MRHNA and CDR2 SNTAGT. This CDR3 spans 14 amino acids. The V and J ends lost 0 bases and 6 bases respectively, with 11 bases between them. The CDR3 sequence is CASSDSAGSQTQYF. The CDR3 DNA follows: TGTGCCAGCAGTGACTCGGCCGGGAGCCAGACCCAGTACTTC.